This entry is about one TCR beta chain. V shed 2 bases, J shed 0 bases, and the junction held 18 bases outside the gene matches. The CDR3 is 22 amino acids. The data belong to a study of T cell changes during pregnancy in multiple sclerosis. Profiled with immunoSEQ multiplex PCR; TCRdb holds only in-frame clones, not every one. The table has 60,000 to 85,000 clones, approximately 91% seen once. This material consisted of peripheral blood, taken in the first trimester of pregnancy. This TCR was sampled from a female donor with multiple sclerosis, enrolled in a pregnancy study. V usage is TRBV5-3 and J usage is TRBJ2-1; 12 nucleotides match TRBD2. TRBV5-3 is an ORF; its function is uncertain. The CDR3 sequence is CARSFPKPMTSGGPSSYNEQFF. CDR3 DNA sequence: TGTGCCAGAAGCTTCCCCAAACCCATGACTAGCGGGGGTCCGAGCTCCTACAATGAGCAGTTCTTC.